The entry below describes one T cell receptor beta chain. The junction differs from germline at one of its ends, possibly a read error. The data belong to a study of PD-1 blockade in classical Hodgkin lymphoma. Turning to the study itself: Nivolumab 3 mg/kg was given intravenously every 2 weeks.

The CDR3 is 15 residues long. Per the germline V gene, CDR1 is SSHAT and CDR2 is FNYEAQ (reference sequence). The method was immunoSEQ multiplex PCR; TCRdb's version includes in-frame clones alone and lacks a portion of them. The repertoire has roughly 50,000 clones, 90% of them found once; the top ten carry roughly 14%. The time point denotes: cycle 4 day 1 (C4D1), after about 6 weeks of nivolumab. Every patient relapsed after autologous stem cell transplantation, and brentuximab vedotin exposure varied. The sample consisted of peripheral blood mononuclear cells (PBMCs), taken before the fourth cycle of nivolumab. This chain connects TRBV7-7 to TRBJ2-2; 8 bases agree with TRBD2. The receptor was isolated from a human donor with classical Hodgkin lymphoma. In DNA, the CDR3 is TGTGCTAGCAGCTTAGGGAGCGGGAGTGGCGGGGAGCTGTTTTTT. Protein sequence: CASSLGSGSGGELFF.